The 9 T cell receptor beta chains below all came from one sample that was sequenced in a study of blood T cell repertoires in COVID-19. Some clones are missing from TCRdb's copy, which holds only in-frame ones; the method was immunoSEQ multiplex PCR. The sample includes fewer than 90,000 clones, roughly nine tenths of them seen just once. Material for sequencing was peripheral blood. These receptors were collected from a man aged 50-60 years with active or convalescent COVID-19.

CDR3 sequence: CASSYSGQGEAFF. Here the CDR3 DNA reads TGTGCCAGCAGTTACTCAGGACAGGGTGAAGCTTTCTTT. The J gene is TRBJ1-1, the V gene TRBV6-5; TRBD1 aligns across 8 bases. V trimming: 0 bases; J trimming: 7 bases; junction bases outside the gene matches: 1. This CDR3 is built from 13 residues. Germline loops: CDR1 MNHEY, CDR2 SVGAGI.

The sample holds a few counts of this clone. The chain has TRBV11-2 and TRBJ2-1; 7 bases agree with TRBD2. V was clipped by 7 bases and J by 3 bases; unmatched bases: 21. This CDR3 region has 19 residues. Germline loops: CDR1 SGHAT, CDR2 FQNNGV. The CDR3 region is CASTTAMGWTSRDYNEQFF. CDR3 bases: TGTGCCAGCACTACGGCTATGGGCTGGACTAGTAGGGACTACAATGAGCAGTTCTTC.

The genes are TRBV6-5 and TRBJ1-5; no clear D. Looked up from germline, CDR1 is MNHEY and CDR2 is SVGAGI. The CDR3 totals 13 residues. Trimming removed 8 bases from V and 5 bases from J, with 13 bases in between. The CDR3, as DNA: TGTGCCAGCCGGGAGCAGGTGGATCAGCCCCAGCATTTT. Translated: CASREQVDQPQHF.

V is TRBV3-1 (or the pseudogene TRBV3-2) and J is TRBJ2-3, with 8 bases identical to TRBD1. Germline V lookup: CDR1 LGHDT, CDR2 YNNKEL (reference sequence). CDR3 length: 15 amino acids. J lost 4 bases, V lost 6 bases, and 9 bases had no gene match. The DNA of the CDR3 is TGTGCCAGCAGTCAGGGAGAACAGGGGGCAGATACGCAGTATTTT. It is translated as CASSQGEQGADTQYF.

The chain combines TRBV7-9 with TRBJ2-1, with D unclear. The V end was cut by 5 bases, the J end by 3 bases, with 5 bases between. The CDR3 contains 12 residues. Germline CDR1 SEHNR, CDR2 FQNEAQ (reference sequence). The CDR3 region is CASSPVYNEQFF. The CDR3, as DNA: TGTGCCAGCAGCCCTGTCTACAATGAGCAGTTCTTC.

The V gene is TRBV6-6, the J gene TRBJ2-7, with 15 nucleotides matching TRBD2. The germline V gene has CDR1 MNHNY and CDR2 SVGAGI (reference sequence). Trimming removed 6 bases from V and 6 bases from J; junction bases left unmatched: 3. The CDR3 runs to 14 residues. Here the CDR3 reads CASSGLAGGLEQYV. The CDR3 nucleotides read TGTGCCAGCAGCGGACTAGCGGGGGGGCTCGAGCAGTACGTC.

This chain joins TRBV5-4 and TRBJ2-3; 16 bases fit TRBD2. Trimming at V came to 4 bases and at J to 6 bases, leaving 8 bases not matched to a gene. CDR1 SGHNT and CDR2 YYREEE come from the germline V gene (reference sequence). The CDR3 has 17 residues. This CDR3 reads CASSPGTSGGAADTQYF. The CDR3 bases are TGTGCCAGCAGCCCAGGGACTAGCGGGGGGGCCGCGGATACGCAGTATTTT.

CDR3 in amino acids: CASSGTGMNTEAFF. The CDR3 region has the DNA TGTGCCAGCAGCGGGACAGGCATGAACACTGAAGCTTTCTTT. The chain recombines TRBV2 with TRBJ1-1, with 8 bases aligning to TRBD1. The J segment lost 0 bases and the V segment lost 6 bases, leaving 3 bases of the junction unmatched. Germline lookup yields CDR1 SNHLY and CDR2 FYNNEI. This CDR3 has 14 amino acids.

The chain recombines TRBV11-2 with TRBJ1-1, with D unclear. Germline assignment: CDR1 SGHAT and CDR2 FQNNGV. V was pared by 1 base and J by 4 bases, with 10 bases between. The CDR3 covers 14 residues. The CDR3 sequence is CASSLGVEGTEAFF. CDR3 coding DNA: TGTGCCAGCAGCTTAGGGGTGGAGGGCACTGAAGCTTTCTTT.